This section outlines one T cell receptor beta chain sequence together with its context. The sample belongs to a study of blood T cell repertoires in COVID-19. Study-level background: COVID-19 samples from acute and convalescent phases originated in the United States, Italy and Spain. T cells, B-cell-depleted T cells, or PBMCs supplied cDNA or gDNA.

Original analysis: From reference gene primer amplification, estimates of nucleated cell counts were derived. The method was immunoSEQ multiplex PCR; TCRdb's version includes in-frame clones alone and lacks a portion of them. D and trimming come from the DNA, and the V and J calls and clone size come from that table. The profile shows some 200,000 clones, roughly 81% of them singletons. This TCR was recovered from a man aged 50-59 years who had recovered from COVID-19. The specimen sequenced was peripheral blood.

The CDR3 sequence: CASSTAGGWGTEAFF. Here the CDR3 DNA reads TGTGCCAGCAGCACAGCAGGGGGTTGGGGCACTGAAGCTTTCTTT. The chain recombines TRBV7-8 with TRBJ1-1; 7 bases are a match to TRBD1. V gave up 5 bases and J gave up 4 bases; unmatched junction bases: 10. CDR1 is SGHVS and CDR2 is FQNEAQ in the germline V gene. The CDR3 has 15 amino acids.